This T cell receptor (beta chain) was sequenced during a study of T cell changes during pregnancy in multiple sclerosis. The CDR3 spans 16 residues. Unmatched junction bases numbered 6, after V lost 0 bases and J lost 4 bases. Germline values: CDR1 LGHNA, CDR2 YNFKEQ. The method was immunoSEQ multiplex PCR; TCRdb's version includes in-frame clones alone and lacks a portion of them. The profile shows around 34,000 clones, roughly nine tenths of them singletons. This sequence joins TRBV4-2 and TRBJ2-1; 7 nucleotides line up with TRBD2. The material sequenced was CD8+ T cells from peripheral blood mononuclear cells, taken in the first trimester of pregnancy. This sequence was found in a female donor with multiple sclerosis, enrolled in a pregnancy study. The CDR3 loop is CASSQDDPAGYNEQFF. In DNA, the CDR3 is TGTGCCAGCAGCCAAGATGACCCAGCGGGATACAATGAGCAGTTCTTC.